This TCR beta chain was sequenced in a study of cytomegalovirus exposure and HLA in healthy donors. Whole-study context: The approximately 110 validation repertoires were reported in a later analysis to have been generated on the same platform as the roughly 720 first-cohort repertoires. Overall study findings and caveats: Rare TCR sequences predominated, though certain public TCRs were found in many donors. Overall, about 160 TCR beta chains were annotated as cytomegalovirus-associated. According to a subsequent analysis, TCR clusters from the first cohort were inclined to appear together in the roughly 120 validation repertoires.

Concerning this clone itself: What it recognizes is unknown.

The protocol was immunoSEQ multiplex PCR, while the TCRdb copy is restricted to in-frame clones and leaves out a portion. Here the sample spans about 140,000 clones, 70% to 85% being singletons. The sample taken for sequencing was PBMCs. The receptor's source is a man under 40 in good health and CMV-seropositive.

The CDR3 coding sequence is TGCAGCGTTGAAATGTTCACTCGGGCTTTCTTT. Protein product: CSVEMFTRAFF. This chain links TRBV29-1 with TRBJ1-1; D gene unclear. There are 11 residues in the CDR3. Germline loops: CDR1 SQVTM, CDR2 ANQGSEA. V shed 2 bases and J shed 11 bases, with 12 bases lying between them.